The 27 T cell receptor beta chains in this list originate from one sample, sequenced in a study of T cell responses to AZD1222 COVID-19 vaccine. Sequencing was performed with immunoSEQ multiplex PCR; in TCRdb, only in-frame clones are kept and a portion is missing. Of about 120,000 clones detected, 85% to 90% appear once; the ten largest clones hold 3.1%. This material consisted of peripheral blood, taken on day 0 of AZD1222 vaccination. These receptors all stem from an adult in good health.

The chain is built from TRBV28 and TRBJ2-7; D possibly uses TRBD1 or TRBD2 (5 bases each). The CDR3 length is 18 residues. The V gene lost 10 bases and the J gene lost 4 bases, with 32 bases spanning the gap. The V gene's germline CDR1 is MDHEN and CDR2 SYDVKM. CDR3 in DNA: TGTGCCACCCATGAGGGGATGGGACCAGGGACGACCTCGTACGAGCAGTACTTC. It codes for CATHEGMGPGTTSYEQYF.

The chain joins TRBV28 to TRBJ2-3; the D is unclear. V was shortened by 6 bases and J by 2 bases, with 12 bases between the two germline ends. Germline values: CDR1 MDHEN, CDR2 SYDVKM. This CDR3 has 14 amino acids. CDR3 in DNA: TGTGCCAGCAGCCAATTCGGGTACACAGATACGCAGTATTTT. Translation: CASSQFGYTDTQYF. Variable domain in full (rest from reference TRBV28 and TRBJ2-3): DVKVTQSSRYLVKRTGEKVFLECVQDMDHENMFWYRQDPGLGLRLIYFSYDVKMKEKGDIPEGYSVSREKKERFSLILESASTNQTSMYLCASSQFGYTDTQYFGPGTRLTVL.

V usage is TRBV9 and J usage is TRBJ2-7; 7 bases match TRBD1. V lost 0 bases, J lost 5 bases, and 5 bases stayed unmatched. Germline-derived CDR1 and CDR2 are SGDLS and YYNGEE. CDR3 length: 14 residues. CDR3 sequence reads: CASSVGPTGDEQYF. The CDR3 DNA sequence: TGTGCCAGCAGCGTAGGCCCTACAGGGGACGAGCAGTACTTC. The variable domain in full, completed from reference TRBV9 and TRBJ2-7, reads DSGVTQTPKHLITATGQRVTLRCSPRSGDLSVYWYQQSLDQGLQFLIQYYNGEERAKGNILERFSAQQFPDLHSELNLSSLELGDSALYFCASSVGPTGDEQYFGPGTRLTVT.

V usage is TRBV3-1 (or the pseudogene TRBV3-2) and J usage is TRBJ1-2; no definite D call. CDR1 is LGHDT, CDR2 YNNKEL, per germline (reference sequence). V was clipped by 0 bases and J by 6 bases, with 14 bases between them. The CDR3 has 15 amino acids. Here the CDR3 reads CASSQEGSGRDGYTF. DNA for the CDR3: TGTGCCAGCAGCCAAGAGGGGTCGGGAAGGGATGGCTACACCTTC.

The chain combines TRBV10-3 with TRBJ2-1, with TRBD2 identical over 8 bases. Germline CDR1 ENHRY, CDR2 SYGVKD. V lost 10 bases and J lost 1; bases outside the gene matches: 9. The CDR3 runs to 15 residues. The CDR3 bases are TGTGCCACCATGCCGACTAGCGCGTCCTACAATGAGCAGTTCTTC. This translates into CATMPTSASYNEQFF.

The chain joins TRBV4-3 to TRBJ1-2; D uncertain. The CDR3 is 16 amino acids. V was cut by 2 bases and J by 8 bases, with 21 bases left in between. Germline V CDR1 and CDR2: LGHNA, YSLEER. CDR3 in amino acids: CASSQTVGNPVRGYTF. In DNA, the CDR3 is TGCGCCAGCAGCCAAACCGTTGGGAACCCAGTTAGGGGCTACACCTTC.

The chain joins TRBV7-2 to TRBJ2-1, with TRBD1 as a possible D gene (6 bases). V was trimmed by 4 bases and J by 3 bases, leaving 16 bases between them. CDR3 length equals 16 residues. CDR1 and CDR2 from the germline V gene are SGHTA and FQGNSA. The CDR3 loop reads CASSSQAGVRYNEQFF. Written as DNA, the CDR3 is TGTGCCAGCAGCTCCCAAGCAGGGGTTCGCTACAATGAGCAGTTCTTC.

This chain links TRBV28 with TRBJ1-5; possible D gene TRBD1, 6 bases. Trimming shortened V by 6 bases and J by 6 bases, and 18 bases separated the two germline ends. Germline V CDR1 and CDR2: MDHEN, SYDVKM. CDR3 length: 15 residues. In DNA form, the CDR3 reads TGTGCCAGCAGCTCAGTCGGGGGGCAAGGTCAGCCCCAGCATTTT. It is translated as CASSSVGGQGQPQHF.

The V and J genes are TRBV4-3 and TRBJ2-7; TRBD1 matches 10 bases. This CDR3 comprises 18 residues. CDR1 and CDR2 (germline): LGHNA, YSLEER. The V and J ends lost 1 base and 2 bases, in that order; junction bases with no gene match: 11. Here the CDR3 reads CASSQAHAGTGVAYEQYF. The CDR3 nucleotides are TGCGCCAGCAGCCAAGCGCACGCCGGGACAGGGGTCGCCTACGAGCAGTACTTC.

The rearrangement links TRBV28 to TRBJ1-1; D might be TRBD1 (6 bases). Germline-derived CDR1 and CDR2 are MDHEN and SYDVKM. CDR3 size: 15 residues. V was pared by 4 bases and J by 6 bases, with 18 bases between. CDR3 loop: CASSSPQGLGAEAFF. CDR3 nucleotide sequence: TGTGCCAGCAGTTCCCCACAGGGATTGGGCGCTGAAGCTTTCTTT.

The chain employs TRBV28 and TRBJ2-7; 12 bases map to TRBD2. The junction had 17 bases not matched to a gene; V was cut back by 5 bases and J by 3 bases. The germline V gene encodes CDR1 MDHEN and CDR2 SYDVKM. CDR3 size: 19 residues. CDR3 sequence: CASSPSEIRLAGVSYEQYF. In DNA form, the CDR3 reads TGTGCCAGCAGTCCCTCGGAGATTAGACTAGCGGGAGTAAGCTACGAGCAGTACTTC.

The rearrangement joins TRBV9 to TRBJ2-1; possibly TRBD2 for D (6 bases). Trimming took 3 bases from V and 9 from J, leaving 28 bases between them. The germline CDR1 and CDR2 sequences are SGDLS and YYNGEE. CDR3 length equals 18 residues. CDR3 in amino acids: CASSAPRAGIPRRGEQFF. The CDR3 DNA is TGTGCCAGCAGCGCCCCGCGTGCGGGGATCCCACGAAGGGGTGAGCAGTTCTTC.

V usage is TRBV23-1 and J usage is TRBJ1-1; D is unresolved. TRBV23-1 is treated as an ORF (open reading frame) with a function not yet certain. The V end was cut by 1 base, the J end by 0 bases, with 15 bases between. The CDR3 contains 17 residues. This chain's CDR3 is CASSQYDDPKMNTEAFF. As DNA, the CDR3 is TGCGCCAGCAGTCAATACGACGACCCCAAAATGAACACTGAAGCTTTCTTT.

This chain connects TRBV29-1 to TRBJ1-1; the match to TRBD1 covers 9 bases. V lost 8 bases to trimming and J lost 5 bases; unmatched junction nucleotides: 6. Germline V gene sequence: CDR1 SQVTM, CDR2 ANQGSEA. The CDR3 covers 12 residues. CDR3 residues: CSTQGARTEAFF. CDR3 sequence (DNA): TGCAGCACACAGGGGGCTAGGACTGAAGCTTTCTTT.

V is TRBV6-1 and J is TRBJ1-2; no definite D call. Germline assignment: CDR1 MNHNS and CDR2 SASEGT. V lost 3 bases, J lost 8 bases, and 7 bases lay in between. CDR3 length: 11 residues. The CDR3 here is CASSDRRGYTF. In nucleotides, the CDR3 is TGTGCCAGCAGTGACAGGCGCGGCTACACCTTC.

The chain combines TRBV3-1 (or the pseudogene TRBV3-2) with TRBJ1-1; D might be TRBD1 (6 bases). V lost 5 bases, J lost 7 bases, and 17 bases lay in between. Germline V CDR1 and CDR2: LGHDT, YNNKEL (reference sequence). The CDR3 consists of 14 residues. The CDR3 DNA sequence: TGTGCCAGCAGCGTACAGGGTCTAACGGGTGAAGCTTTCTTT. It specifies CASSVQGLTGEAFF.

The chain carries TRBV6-1 and TRBJ2-7; a weak D match, TRBD1 (7 bases). The germline V gene has CDR1 MNHNS and CDR2 SASEGT. V shed 3 bases and J shed 3 bases, with 15 bases lying between them. The CDR3 extends over 15 amino acids. For the CDR3, the DNA is TGTGCCAGCAGTGATAAGGCAGGGGGGTACTACGAGCAGTACTTC. Amino acids: CASSDKAGGYYEQYF.

The rearrangement joins TRBV11-2 to TRBJ2-7; tentative D call: TRBD1 (5 bases). V lost 5 bases and J lost 4, with 12 bases in between. The CDR3 has 13 residues. Germline V gene lookup returns CDR1 SGHAT and CDR2 FQNNGV. The CDR3 nucleotides are TGTGCCAGCAGCCCCACAGGCCCGTACGAGCAGTACTTC. Residues: CASSPTGPYEQYF.

V gene TRBV5-4 combines with J gene TRBJ1-1; TRBD1 matches at 9 bases. J gave up 5 bases and V 7 bases, and 12 bases lay outside the gene matches. The CDR3 contains 15 residues. Looked up from germline, CDR1 is SGHNT and CDR2 is YYREEE (reference sequence). CDR3 nucleotides: TGTGCCAGCGGAACGGGACAGGGTCTTAAGACTGAAGCTTTCTTT. The encoded protein is CASGTGQGLKTEAFF.

The J gene is TRBJ1-2, the V gene TRBV4-3, with TRBD1 as a possible D gene (6 bases). Germline values: CDR1 LGHNA, CDR2 YSLEER. The V and J ends lost 4 bases and 8 bases respectively, with 20 bases between them. The CDR3 totals 15 residues. CDR3 residues: CASSPRAGDFFGYTF. The CDR3 DNA sequence: TGCGCCAGCAGCCCTAGGGCAGGGGACTTCTTCGGCTACACCTTC.

The rearrangement uses TRBV19 and TRBJ2-2; D not certain. CDR1 is LNHDA, CDR2 SQIVND, per germline (reference sequence). V dropped 7 bases and J dropped 7 bases, with 13 bases sitting between them. The CDR3 length is 13 residues. The DNA for the CDR3 is TGTGCCAGTAATCGGGCCCGAGGCGGGGAGCTGTTTTTT. Its translation: CASNRARGGELFF. Based on the CDR3 plus reference TRBV19 and TRBJ2-2, the full variable domain is DGGITQSPKYLFRKEGQNVTLSCEQNLNHDAMYWYRQDPGQGLRLIYYSQIVNDFQKGDIAEGYSVSREKKESFPLTVTSAQKNPTAFYLCASNRARGGELFFGEGSRLTVL.

This chain connects TRBV9 to TRBJ2-1; D might be TRBD1 or TRBD2, each matching 5 bases. Per germline, CDR1 SGDLS and CDR2 YYNGEE. Trimming took 0 bases from V and 0 from J, leaving 16 bases between them. This CDR3 spans 18 amino acids. The DNA of the CDR3 is TGTGCCAGCAGCGTAGCGGGGAAAGGGGCGAGCTCCTACAATGAGCAGTTCTTC. This gives the protein CASSVAGKGASSYNEQFF.

V and J are TRBV5-4 and TRBJ2-3; weak D call: TRBD2 (6 bases). V was trimmed by 0 bases and J by 3 bases, leaving 11 bases between them. Germline-derived CDR1 and CDR2 are SGHNT and YYREEE (reference sequence). This CDR3 is built from 15 residues. The CDR3 loop reads CASSLASGGTDTQYF. In DNA, the CDR3 is TGTGCCAGCAGCTTGGCCTCCGGGGGAACAGATACGCAGTATTTT.

The chain recombines TRBV19 with TRBJ1-3; D remains unclear. The CDR3 loop spans 15 amino acids. Germline assignment: CDR1 LNHDA and CDR2 SQIVND (reference sequence). V was shortened by 2 bases and J by 0 bases, with 8 bases between the two germline ends. In DNA form, the CDR3 reads TGTGCCAGTAGTATACGGGGAGTCTCTGGAAACACCATATATTTT. This sequence encodes CASSIRGVSGNTIYF.

This clone was found once. This rearrangement joins TRBV27 to TRBJ2-3; D is ambiguous. Trimming removed 6 bases at V and 1 base at J, with 11 bases between. The CDR3 is 14 residues long. Germline CDR1 reads MNHEY; CDR2 reads SMNVEV (reference sequence). The CDR3 DNA sequence: TGTGCCAGCAGGAGAGAAGTGGGCACAGATACGCAGTATTTT. This sequence encodes CASRREVGTDTQYF.

This clone appeared many times. V usage is TRBV7-9 and J usage is TRBJ1-3; maybe TRBD1 (5 bases). Looked up from germline, CDR1 is SEHNR and CDR2 is FQNEAQ (reference sequence). The CDR3 loop spans 15 amino acids. V lost 5 bases to trimming and J lost 0 bases, with 11 bases between them. The CDR3 here is CASSLYRSSGNTIYF. CDR3 coding DNA: TGTGCCAGCAGCCTCTACAGGTCCTCTGGAAACACCATATATTTT.

The chain couples TRBV7-3 to TRBJ2-5; D not certain. The V and J ends lost 2 bases and 6 bases respectively, with 10 bases between them. This CDR3 contains 13 residues. Germline V lookup: CDR1 SGHTA, CDR2 FQGTGA. CDR3: CASSLLSEKTQYF. The CDR3 bases are TGTGCCAGCAGCTTATTGTCAGAGAAGACCCAGTACTTC.